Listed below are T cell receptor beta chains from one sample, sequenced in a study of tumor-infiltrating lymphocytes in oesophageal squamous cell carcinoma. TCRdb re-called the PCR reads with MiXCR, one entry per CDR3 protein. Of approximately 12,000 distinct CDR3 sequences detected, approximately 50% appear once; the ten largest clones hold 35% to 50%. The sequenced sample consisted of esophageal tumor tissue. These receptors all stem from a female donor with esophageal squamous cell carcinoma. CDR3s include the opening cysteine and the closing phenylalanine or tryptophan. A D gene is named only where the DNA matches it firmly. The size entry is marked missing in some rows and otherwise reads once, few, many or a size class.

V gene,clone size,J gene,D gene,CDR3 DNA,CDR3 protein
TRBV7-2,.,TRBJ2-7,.,TGTGCCAGCAGCTTACGGCCTGAATGGGAGCAGTACTTC,CASSLRPEWEQYF
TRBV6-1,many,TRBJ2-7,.,TGTGCCAGCAGTGAAAACAGGCCTACCTACGAGCAGTACTTC,CASSENRPTYEQYF
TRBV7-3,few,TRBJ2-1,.,TGTGCCAGCAGCTTAGGTCCGTTCTTC,CASSLGPFF
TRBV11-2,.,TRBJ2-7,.,TGTGCCAGCAGTTCCCAAGGATACGAGCAGTACTTC,CASSSQGYEQYF
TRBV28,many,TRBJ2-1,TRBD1,TGTGCCACCGTGGGGCAGGGGGCAGCTGAGCAGTTCTTC,CATVGQGAAEQFF
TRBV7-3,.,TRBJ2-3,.,TGTGCCAGCAGCTTACATCCGTTAGGGACCCAAGGGGCGATTACGCAGTATTTT,CASSLHPLGTQGAITQYF
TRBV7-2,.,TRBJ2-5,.,TGTGCCAGCAGCCCTGCATGGGGCCGCCAAGAGACCCAGTACTTC,CASSPAWGRQETQYF
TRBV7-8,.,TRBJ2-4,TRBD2,TGTGCCAGCAGCTTAAAAGGGACTAGGGACCCCCGAGAGGCCCAGTACTTC,CASSLKGTRDPREAQYF
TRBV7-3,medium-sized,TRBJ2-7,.,TGTGCCAGCAGCTTAACTAGGACAGCTTATAATTCACCCCTCCACTTC,CASSLTRTAYNSPLHF
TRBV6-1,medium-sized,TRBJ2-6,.,TGTGCCAGCAGTGGTTCGACGGCCACCGTCCTGACTTTC,CASSGSTATVLTF
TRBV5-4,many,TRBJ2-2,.,TGTGCCAGCAGCTTGGCGGGGACCGGGGAGCTGTTTTTT,CASSLAGTGELFF
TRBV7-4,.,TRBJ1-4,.,TGTGCCAGCAGCTTAAGGATTGGTGAAAAACTGTTTTTT,CASSLRIGEKLFF
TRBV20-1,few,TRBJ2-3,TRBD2,TGCAGTGCCCCTACTAGCGGGATAACAGATACGCAGTATTTT,CSAPTSGITDTQYF
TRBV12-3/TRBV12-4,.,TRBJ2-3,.,TGTGCCAGCAGTTCTGAGGGAAGGGGCGCAGATACGCAGTATTTT,CASSSEGRGADTQYF
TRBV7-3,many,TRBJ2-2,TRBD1,TGTGCCAGCGCGAGACAGGGAATCGGGGAGCTGTTTTTT,CASARQGIGELFF
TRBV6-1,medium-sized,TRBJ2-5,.,TGTGCCAGCAGTACCCTCCCCCCCAGGACGGCCGAGACCCAGTACTTC,CASSTLPPRTAETQYF
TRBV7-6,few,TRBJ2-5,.,TGTGCCAGCAGCTTAGGATCGGCCAGAGAGACCCAGTACTTC,CASSLGSARETQYF
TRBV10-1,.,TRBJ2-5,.,TGCGCCAGCAGTGAGTCGATCTACGAGACCCAGTACTTC,CASSESIYETQYF
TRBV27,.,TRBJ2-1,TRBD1,TGTGCCAGCAGTAGGACAGGGCTGATCAATGAGCAGTTCTTC,CASSRTGLINEQFF
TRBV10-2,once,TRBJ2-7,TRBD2,TGCGCCACCTCTTCCGGGAGGGCCACCGAGCAGTACTTC,CATSSGRATEQYF
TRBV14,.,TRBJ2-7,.,TGTGCCAGCAGCCAAGAGTCCTACGAGCAGTACTTC,CASSQESYEQYF
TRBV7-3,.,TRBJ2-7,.,TGTGCCAGCAGCTTTTCCTACGTCCTAGGCGAGCAGTACTTC,CASSFSYVLGEQYF
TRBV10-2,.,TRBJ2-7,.,TGCGCCAGCAGTAGTTGGCAGATGGGCCGATACGAGCAGTACTTC,CASSSWQMGRYEQYF
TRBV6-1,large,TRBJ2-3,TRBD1,TGTGCCAGCAGCCACGGGACAGGCACAGATACGCAGTATTTT,CASSHGTGTDTQYF
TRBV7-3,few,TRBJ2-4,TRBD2,TGTGCCAGCAGCTTAGGGCGGGAGGGAAAGCAGTACTTC,CASSLGREGKQYF
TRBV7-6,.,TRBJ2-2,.,TGTGCCAGCAGCTTCCCGCAGGGTACCACCGGGGAGCTGTTTTTT,CASSFPQGTTGELFF
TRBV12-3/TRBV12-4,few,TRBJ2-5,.,TGTGCCAGCAACTGGGAGGGGGCAACCCAGTACTTC,CASNWEGATQYF
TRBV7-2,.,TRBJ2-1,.,TGTGCCAGCAGCTTAAGCCCTAGTCCTTACAATGAGCAGTTCTTC,CASSLSPSPYNEQFF
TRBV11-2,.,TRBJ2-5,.,TGTGCCAGCAGCGGACAGACACAAGAGACCCAGTACTTC,CASSGQTQETQYF
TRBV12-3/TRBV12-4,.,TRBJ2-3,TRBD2,TGTGCCAGCAGTCGACTAGCGGGGGCAGTGACAGATACGCAGTATTTT,CASSRLAGAVTDTQYF
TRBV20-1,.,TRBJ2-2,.,TGCAGTGCTAGCGGGAGAAGGAGGACCGGGGAGCTGTTTTTT,CSASGRRRTGELFF